These T cell receptor beta chains were read from a single sample in a study of control samples from healthy donors and cancer patients. Libraries were prepared by immunoSEQ multiplex PCR; TCRdb keeps only in-frame clonotypes and omits some of them. The sample records some 120,000 clones, roughly nine tenths being singletons. Sequencing input: PBMCs. These receptors were obtained from a woman in her fifties or sixties with colorectal cancer. The CDR3 runs from the conserved cysteine through the conserved F or W. A D gene is named only where the DNA matches it firmly. A row's size may be missing; if present it is once, few, many or a size class.

j_call v_call d_call clone_size cdr3_aa cdr3_nt
TRBJ2-7 TRBV7-2 TRBD2 - CASSLSAGGTYEQYF TGTGCCAGCAGCTTAAGTGCGGGGGGAACCTACGAGCAGTACTTC
TRBJ1-6 TRBV11-2 TRBD1 few CASTGRTGGNSPLHF TGTGCCAGCACCGGGAGGACAGGGGGAAATTCACCCCTCCACTTT
TRBJ2-7 TRBV10-3 TRBD1 - CAISESRTGPVRYTYEQYF TGTGCCATCAGTGAGTCTAGGACAGGGCCTGTACGGTATACCTACGAGCAGTACTTC
TRBJ1-1 TRBV6-4 - - CASSWEWTEAFF TGTGCCAGCAGTTGGGAATGGACTGAAGCTTTCTTT
TRBJ2-2 TRBV11-2 - once CASWRGAHSNTGELFF TGTGCCAGTTGGAGGGGGGCCCACTCGAACACCGGGGAGCTGTTTTTT
TRBJ2-2 TRBV10-1 - - CASSERKLTGELFF TGCGCCAGCAGTGAAAGGAAACTCACCGGGGAGCTGTTTTTT
TRBJ1-5 TRBV3-1/TRBV3-2 TRBD1 - CASSRDSSPNQPQHF TGTGCCAGCAGCCGGGACAGTAGTCCTAATCAGCCCCAGCATTTT
TRBJ1-5 TRBV5-1 - - CASSFDGGQPQHF TGCGCCAGCAGCTTCGATGGAGGTCAGCCCCAGCATTTT
TRBJ1-6 TRBV2 - - CASSRGQGDSPLHF TGTGCCAGCAGTAGAGGGCAGGGTGATTCACCCCTCCACTTT
TRBJ2-1 TRBV29-1 TRBD2 - CSVGLAGGYNEQFF TGCAGCGTTGGATTAGCGGGAGGGTACAATGAGCAGTTCTTC
TRBJ2-7 TRBV19 TRBD1 - CASSTSGTGFYEQYF TGTGCCAGTAGTACCTCCGGGACAGGATTTTACGAGCAGTACTTC
TRBJ1-1 TRBV29-1 - - CSVNLQQGTEAFF TGCAGCGTGAACTTACAACAGGGCACTGAAGCTTTCTTT
TRBJ2-3 TRBV2 - - CASSVRRMSTDTQYF TGTGCCAGCAGTGTGCGGAGGATGAGCACAGATACGCAGTATTTT
TRBJ2-3 TRBV27 - - CASSLNSGTVKSTDTQYF TGTGCCAGCAGTTTAAATAGCGGAACCGTCAAAAGCACAGATACGCAGTATTTT
TRBJ2-3 TRBV19 - - CASSQPGEPRDTQYF TGTGCCAGTAGCCAACCGGGGGAGCCACGAGATACGCAGTATTTT
TRBJ1-1 TRBV5-1 TRBD1 - CASSTRDRGLFTEAFF TGCGCCAGCAGCACCCGGGACAGGGGGTTGTTCACTGAAGCTTTCTTT
TRBJ2-3 TRBV4-2 TRBD2 - CASSQDLSLAGGTDTQYF TGTGCCAGCAGCCAAGATCTTTCACTAGCGGGAGGCACAGATACGCAGTATTTT
TRBJ2-7 TRBV7-8 TRBD2 - CASSLNPGAPGLAGSLFYEQYF TGTGCCAGCAGCTTAAATCCAGGGGCCCCGGGACTAGCGGGGTCCCTTTTCTACGAGCAGTACTTC
TRBJ1-2 TRBV5-6 TRBD1 - CASSPRGRNYGYTF TGTGCCAGCAGCCCCAGGGGGCGCAACTATGGCTACACCTTC
TRBJ1-2 TRBV11-2 - - CASSPFTALLGFTNYGYTF TGTGCCAGCAGCCCCTTCACAGCTCTACTAGGGTTTACTAACTATGGCTACACCTTC
TRBJ2-1 TRBV14 TRBD2 - CASSQWGGEQFF TGTGCCAGCAGCCAATGGGGGGGTGAGCAGTTCTTC
TRBJ2-5 TRBV2 - - CASKSMDYQETQYF TGTGCCAGCAAATCCATGGACTACCAAGAGACCCAGTACTTC
TRBJ2-1 TRBV2 - once CASSEASEGEQFF TGTGCCAGCAGTGAAGCGTCCGAGGGTGAGCAGTTCTTC
TRBJ2-1 TRBV4-1 - - CASSQDPLSGAFHNEQFF TGCGCCAGCAGCCAAGACCCACTTTCAGGGGCGTTCCACAATGAGCAGTTCTTC
TRBJ2-2 TRBV19 - - CASSPERASTGELFF TGTGCCAGTAGTCCGGAGAGGGCTAGCACCGGGGAGCTGTTTTTT
TRBJ1-1 TRBV3-1/TRBV3-2 - - CASSHTGGNTEAFF TGTGCCAGCAGCCACACAGGTGGGAACACTGAAGCTTTCTTT
TRBJ2-7 TRBV5-6 - - CASRPSGSSLSGIYEQYF TGTGCCAGCAGGCCCTCCGGGAGTAGTCTTTCGGGGATCTACGAGCAGTACTTC
TRBJ1-4 TRBV6-1 - - CASSVWQEVATNEKLFF TGTGCCAGCAGTGTGTGGCAGGAAGTTGCAACTAATGAAAAACTGTTTTTT
TRBJ2-3 TRBV2 - - CASGPRRADTQYF TGTGCCAGCGGACCTCGAAGGGCGGATACGCAGTATTTT
TRBJ2-3 TRBV3-1/TRBV3-2 - - CASSQGGGTDTQYF TGTGCCAGCAGCCAAGGCGGCGGGACAGATACGCAGTATTTT
TRBJ2-1 TRBV28 TRBD2 once CASSFWGRVIGREVYNEQFF TGTGCCAGCAGTTTTTGGGGCCGGGTCATAGGGCGGGAGGTATACAATGAGCAGTTCTTC
TRBJ1-3 TRBV24-1 - - CATSAKERDVGNTIYF TGTGCCACCAGCGCAAAAGAACGGGATGTTGGAAACACCATATATTTT
TRBJ2-3 TRBV10-3 - - CAISDPSRALDTQYF TGTGCCATCAGTGACCCTTCGAGGGCGCTAGATACGCAGTATTTT
TRBJ1-6 TRBV19 - - CASSPSGQKYSPLHF TGTGCCAGTAGTCCCTCCGGACAGAAATATTCACCCCTCCACTTT
TRBJ1-2 TRBV30 - - CAWGGPNYGYTF TGTGCCTGGGGTGGACCGAACTATGGCTACACCTTC
TRBJ2-3 TRBV2 - once CASSNDVGSTDTQYF TGTGCCAGCAGTAATGATGTGGGGAGCACAGATACGCAGTATTTT
TRBJ2-7 TRBV7-9 - few CASSPSRGLEQYF TGTGCCAGCAGCCCTTCTCGGGGGCTCGAGCAGTACTTC